The clone carrying this TCR beta chain has just a few counts. A second about 7 to 12 cycle PCR used barcoded and J-beta primers. TCRdb fed the 5' RACE reads into MiXCR, producing one record per CDR3 protein. The profile covers just under 750,000 distinct CDR3 sequences, with about a fifth appearing a single time and about 22% taken by the ten largest. The sample is drawn from a study of blood T cells in healthy people across ages. CDR3 length equals 18 residues. With V trimmed by 5 bases and J by 1 base, 9 bases remained unmatched. This sequence joins TRBV12-3 or TRBV12-4 and TRBJ2-4; 12 nucleotides agree with TRBD1. The sample comprised blood. The sequence was collected from a man between 65 and 85 years old in good health. The chain's CDR3 is CASSAGTGGRGAKNIQYF. The CDR3 DNA reads TGTGCCAGCAGTGCCGGGACAGGGGGCAGAGGGGCCAAAAACATTCAGTACTTC.